The following is a T cell receptor beta chain sequence with its context. Its recognized antigen is unknown. The library was built by means of 5' RACE. Preparation of each TCR library used approximately 3,200 ng of total RNA. For each sample, cDNA synthesis with SMARTScribe reverse transcriptase was split into eight separate reactions. During cDNA synthesis, template switching introduced unique molecular identifiers that contained a 6-nucleotide sample barcode. Amplification of TCRalpha and TCRbeta cDNA involved two nested PCRs of 16 and 9 cycles, and each PCR was followed by bead purification. Before amplification, the cDNA was both treated with uracil DNA-glycosylase and purified with the QIAquick PCR purification kit. The second PCR added Illumina TruSeq-compatible adapters along with sample-specific barcodes. Library quality and concentration were assessed using TapeStation and Qubit, and 4.5 to 5.5 ng of each library was pooled. Sequencing of pooled libraries was carried out on an Illumina HiSeq2500 single-index Rapid Run using 2 x 100 bp reads and custom sequencing primers. The paper's processing steps were these. MiGEC version 1.2.6 was used for UMI-based consensus assembly to correct PCR and sequencing errors. MiXCR version 2.1.1 handled V(D)J alignment, clonotype assembly and CDR3 extraction. To normalise gene usage, clonotype sharing and MAIT/NKT TCR abundance, the analysis used the top 1000, 10 000 and 20 000 clonotypes per sample. Diversity was computed as the inverse Simpson index with the vegan R package after downsampling to 27 000 UMIs. Statistical testing used paired Mann-Whitney U tests on the discordant twin pairs and applied Benjamini-Hochberg correction for multiple testing. Each entry corresponds to one CDR3 protein sequence from reads that TCRdb reprocessed, and DNA is not given. The V and J calls were determined by TCRdb, not by the authors. The sample's table lists a count of approximately 420,000 distinct CDR3 sequences. Approximately 2.3% of the sample rests with the top ten.

The record originates from a study of monozygotic twins with inflammatory bowel disease (dated by TCRdb to the late 2010s). Study-level background: The complete study included about 30 monozygotic twin pairs: 19 IBD-discordant Danish pairs and nine German pairs, of which four were IBD-concordant and five were IBD-discordant. The search for disease-associated traits relied mainly on comparing, within discordant pairs, IBD patients with their genetically identical healthy co-twins. Each individual had, on average, about 151 000 unique TCRalpha sequences and 181 000 unique TCRbeta sequences available for analysis. General conclusions and limits of the study: The results gave no support for a single strong signal or clonotype linked to IBD. Compared with healthy twins, IBD patients shared fewer clonotypes with other individuals, and the difference was most pronounced in patients with signs of disease activity. The analysis was unable to tell different T cell subtypes apart. TCRbeta repertoire diversity, by inverse Simpson index, was decreased in IBD patients compared with their healthy co-twins. Repertoire similarity did not differ between concordant and discordant twins, possibly due to limited statistical power. Differing immunosuppressive treatments among patients may have added background noise and inter-individual variability to the repertoires.

From each donor, a roughly 2.3 ml peripheral blood sample was collected into PAXgene tubes and stored at -80 degrees C. Total RNA was isolated from whole blood with the PAXgene blood miRNA kit on an automated QIAcube, without T cell sorting. Peripheral blood from monozygotic twin pairs concordant or discordant for inflammatory bowel disease was subjected to deep TCRalpha and TCRbeta repertoire profiling with unique molecular barcoding. Smoking habits were recorded for all twin pairs, and each individual was classified as a current, former or never smoker. Sequenced input: blood. This TCR derives from a human donor with ulcerative colitis or Crohn's disease, or a healthy co-twin of an affected twin (not recorded which).

The CDR3 has the sequence CASSFKGQPWGTEQFF. The rearrangement combines TRBV7-9 with TRBJ2-1; the TCRdb D gene call, TRBD1, has no DNA to confirm it. Spanning cysteine to phenylalanine, the CDR3 consists of 16 amino acids. No DNA is listed. As encoded in the germline V gene (reference sequence), CDR1 is SEHNR while CDR2 is FQNEAQ.